This T cell receptor beta chain was retrieved from a study of blood T cell repertoires in COVID-19. Study-level background: Specimens from acute and convalescent COVID-19 originated in the United States, Italy and Spain. The cDNA or gDNA used as material had been derived from T cells, B-cell-depleted T cells, or PBMCs.

Per the study methods: Amplification of reference gene primers provided the estimated nucleated cell counts. Assay used: immunoSEQ multiplex PCR; TCRdb lists only in-frame clones, some missing. The V and J calls and clone size come from that table; D and trimming were worked out from the DNA. Seen here are about 170,000 clones, approximately 80% observed once, and the top ten hold 7% to 10%. V shed 4 bases and J 4 bases; nucleotides not matched to a gene: 11. From germline, CDR1 is SGHRS and CDR2 YFSETQ. The CDR3 runs 16 residues. This sequence was found in a man in his sixties with acute or convalescent COVID-19. Sequenced input: peripheral blood. This chain connects TRBV5-1 to TRBJ1-2; 9 bases align to TRBD1. CDR3 sequence reads: CASSPEPGQGRYGYTF. In DNA form, the CDR3 reads TGCGCCAGCAGCCCAGAACCGGGACAGGGACGCTATGGCTACACCTTC. Using reference TRBV5-1 and TRBJ1-2 for the parts outside the CDR3, the full variable domain is KAGVTQTPRYLIKTRGQQVTLSCSPISGHRSVSWYQQTPGQGLQFLFEYFSETQRNKGNFPGRFSGRQFSNSRSEMNVSTLELGDSALYLCASSPEPGQGRYGYTFGSGTRLTVV.